This record covers a single T cell receptor beta chain. These data belong to a study of blood T cell repertoires in COVID-19. V shed 2 bases and J shed 5 bases, with 12 bases lying between them. CDR3 size: 15 residues. Germline-derived CDR1 and CDR2 are MNHEY and SVGAGI. Original handling: Amplification from reference gene primers served as the basis for estimated nucleated cell counts. The data were produced by immunoSEQ multiplex PCR, yet TCRdb's version contains in-frame clones alone and is incomplete. V and J calls and clone size are copied from that table; D and trimming were computed from the DNA. The profile shows 140,000 or so clones, approximately 84% of them singletons.

The receptor was isolated from a human donor with acute or convalescent COVID-19. The donor label of this sample is uncertain. The genes are TRBV6-5 and TRBJ1-4; D possibly corresponds to TRBD1 (5 bases). The source material was peripheral blood. CDR3: CASSYVRGQNEKLFF. The CDR3 DNA reads as TGTGCCAGCAGTTACGTTAGGGGTCAGAATGAAAAACTGTTTTTT.